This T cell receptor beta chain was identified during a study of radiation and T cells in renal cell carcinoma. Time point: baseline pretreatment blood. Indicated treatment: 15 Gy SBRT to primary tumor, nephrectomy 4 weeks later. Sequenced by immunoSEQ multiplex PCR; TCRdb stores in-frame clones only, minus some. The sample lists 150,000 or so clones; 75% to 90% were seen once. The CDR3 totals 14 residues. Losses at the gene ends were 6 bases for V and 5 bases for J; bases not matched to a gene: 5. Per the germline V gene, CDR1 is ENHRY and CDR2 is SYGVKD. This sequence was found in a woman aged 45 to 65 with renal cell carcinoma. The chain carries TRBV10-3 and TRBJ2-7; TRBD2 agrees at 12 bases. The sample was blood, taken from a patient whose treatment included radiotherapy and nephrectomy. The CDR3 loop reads CAIRPSGRANEQYF. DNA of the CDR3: TGTGCCATCAGACCTAGCGGGAGGGCCAACGAGCAGTACTTC.